Listed below are T cell receptor beta chains from one sample, sequenced in a study of shared clonotypes between healthy human individuals. Profiled with immunoSEQ multiplex PCR; TCRdb holds only in-frame clones, not every one. The sample contains about 1 million clones, approximately 76% of which appear only once. Sequenced input: memory CD4+ T cells sorted from blood. These TCRs come from a young man in good health. CDR3s include the opening cysteine and the closing phenylalanine or tryptophan. Fields, in order: J gene, V gene, D gene, CDR3 protein, CDR3 DNA. A D gene is named only where the DNA matches it firmly.

J: TRBJ2-7; V: TRBV18; D: .; CDR3: CASSPGGVYEQYF; DNA: TGTGCCAGCTCACCGGGCGGGGTGTACGAGCAGTACTTC
J: TRBJ2-5; V: TRBV10-1; D: TRBD2; CDR3: CATSGDNQETQYF; DNA: TGCGCCACTAGCGGGGATAACCAAGAGACCCAGTACTTC
J: TRBJ1-1; V: TRBV5-1; D: .; CDR3: CASRQTPGSTEAFF; DNA: TGCGCCAGCAGACAAACCCCAGGGAGCACTGAAGCTTTCTTT
J: TRBJ1-4; V: TRBV5-5; D: .; CDR3: CASSWGTELGEKLFF; DNA: TGTGCCAGCAGCTGGGGGACGGAACTGGGGGAAAAACTGTTTTTT
J: TRBJ1-2; V: TRBV7-2; D: TRBD1; CDR3: CASSLQGAYGYTF; DNA: TGTGCCAGCAGCTTGCAGGGGGCCTATGGCTACACCTTC
J: TRBJ2-2; V: TRBV2; D: .; CDR3: CASRESVPSVVFF; DNA: TGTGCCAGCAGAGAATCCGTTCCGTCCGTGGTGTTTTTT
J: TRBJ2-7; V: TRBV5-1; D: .; CDR3: CASSPSLGPSSYEQYF; DNA: TGCGCCAGCAGCCCGAGTTTGGGGCCAAGCTCCTACGAGCAGTACTTC
J: TRBJ2-6; V: TRBV11-2; D: .; CDR3: CASSQTLPSGANVLTF; DNA: TGTGCCAGCAGCCAGACACTCCCCTCTGGGGCCAACGTCCTGACTTTC
J: TRBJ1-1; V: TRBV11-2; D: .; CDR3: CASSPGSNTEAFF; DNA: TGTGCCAGCAGCCCAGGGTCGAACACTGAAGCTTTCTTT
J: TRBJ2-4; V: TRBV15; D: TRBD1; CDR3: CATSRLTGTGGLRAKNIQYF; DNA: TGTGCCACCAGCAGACTTACCGGGACAGGGGGCTTAAGGGCCAAAAACATTCAGTACTTC